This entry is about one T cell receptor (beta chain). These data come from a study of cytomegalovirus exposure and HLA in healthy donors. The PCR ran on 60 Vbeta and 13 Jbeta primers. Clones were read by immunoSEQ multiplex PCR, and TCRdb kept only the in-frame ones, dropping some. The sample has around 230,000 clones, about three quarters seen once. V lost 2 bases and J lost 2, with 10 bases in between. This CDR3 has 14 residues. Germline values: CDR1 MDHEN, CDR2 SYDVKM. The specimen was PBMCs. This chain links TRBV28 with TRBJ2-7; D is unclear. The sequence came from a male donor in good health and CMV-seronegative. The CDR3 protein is CASSLNKLPYEQYF. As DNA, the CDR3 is TGTGCCAGCAGTTTAAATAAGCTCCCCTACGAGCAGTACTTC.